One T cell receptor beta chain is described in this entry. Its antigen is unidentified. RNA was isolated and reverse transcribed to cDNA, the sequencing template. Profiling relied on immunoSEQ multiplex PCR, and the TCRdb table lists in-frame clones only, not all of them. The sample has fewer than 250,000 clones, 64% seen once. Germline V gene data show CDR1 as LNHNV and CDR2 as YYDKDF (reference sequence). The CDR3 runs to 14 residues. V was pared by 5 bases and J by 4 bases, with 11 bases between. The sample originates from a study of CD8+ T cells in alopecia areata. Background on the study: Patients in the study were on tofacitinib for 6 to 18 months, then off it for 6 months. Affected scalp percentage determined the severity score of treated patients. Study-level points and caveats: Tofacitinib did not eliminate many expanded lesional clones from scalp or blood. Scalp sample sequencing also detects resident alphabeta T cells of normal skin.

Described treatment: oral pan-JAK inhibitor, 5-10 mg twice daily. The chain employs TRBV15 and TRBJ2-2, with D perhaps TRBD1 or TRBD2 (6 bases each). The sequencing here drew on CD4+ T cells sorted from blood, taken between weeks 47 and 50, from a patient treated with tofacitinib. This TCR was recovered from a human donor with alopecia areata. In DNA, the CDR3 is TGTGCCACCAGCCGGGGGCAAGGCACCGGGGAGCTGTTTTTT. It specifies CATSRGQGTGELFF.